These 26 T cell receptor beta chains were all obtained from the same sample, sequenced in a study of CD8+CD57+ T cells in acquired aplastic anemia (dated by TCRdb to 2017 to 2018). The instrument given in TCRdb is Illumina HiSeq 2000. Genomic DNA served as template for TCR beta VDJ combination and CDR3 sequence profiling. Through fastp at Q25 and MiXCR, TCRdb rebuilt clones from the public reads, retaining in-frame beta chains. Here each entry gathers all rows of one CDR3 protein and keeps the most common genes and DNA. This sample comprises about 190,000 distinct CDR3 sequences, around 65% of them detected only once. The ten largest clonotypes hold about 45% of the sample. The sample was sorted CD4+, CD8+, or CD8+CD57+ T cells (not recorded which) from PBMCs. All receptors derive from a human donor with severe aplastic anemia or a healthy control (not recorded which).

This clonotype is a singleton in its sample. CDR3 amino acids: CASSSPGQGVGYGYTF. As DNA, the CDR3 is TGTGCCAGCAGCTCCCCCGGACAGGGGGTAGGGTATGGCTACACCTTC. The rearrangement links TRBV7-2 to TRBJ1-2; 10 bases line up with TRBD1. The CDR3 spans 16 residues. Per germline, CDR1 SGHTA and CDR2 FQGNSA. V gave up 4 bases and J gave up 5 bases; unmatched junction bases: 10.

This chain links TRBV20-1 with TRBJ2-5; TRBD1 aligns across 7 bases. Germline V gene sequence: CDR1 DFQATT, CDR2 SNEGSKA (reference sequence). J lost 1 base, V lost 3 bases, and 8 bases had no gene match. CDR3 length equals 15 residues. The CDR3 sequence: CSARPGTESQETQYF. CDR3 sequence (DNA): TGCAGTGCTAGGCCCGGGACAGAAAGCCAAGAGACCCAGTACTTC.

This sequence joins TRBV4-1 and TRBJ2-7, with D uncertain. CDR1 is MGHRA and CDR2 is YSYEKL in the germline V gene. V was clipped by 0 bases and J by 6 bases, with 15 bases between them. The CDR3 is 15 residues long. CDR3 loop: CASSQDWQPPGEQYF. The CDR3, as DNA: TGCGCCAGCAGCCAAGATTGGCAGCCCCCTGGCGAGCAGTACTTC.

This sequence joins TRBV7-2 and TRBJ2-7; 9 bases fit TRBD1. CDR1 is SGHTA, CDR2 FQGNSA, per germline. The CDR3 totals 14 residues. With 4 bases clipped from V and 2 bases from J, the junction kept 3 bases outside the gene matches. The DNA of the CDR3 is TGTGCCAGCAGCTCCCGACAGGGGGCCTACGAGCAGTACTTC. Translated, it gives CASSSRQGAYEQYF.

The rearrangement links TRBV2 to TRBJ1-1, with D unclear. The CDR3 totals 14 residues. The V and J ends lost 7 bases and 0 bases respectively, with 12 bases between them. CDR1 SNHLY and CDR2 FYNNEI come from the germline V gene. The DNA of the CDR3 is TGTGCCAGCACGGGTCAGCCCGTGAACACTGAAGCTTTCTTT. Protein sequence: CASTGQPVNTEAFF.

The chain has TRBV7-6 and TRBJ2-3; 16 nucleotides agree with TRBD2. With 5 bases clipped from V and 4 bases from J, the junction kept 6 bases outside the gene matches. Per the germline V gene, CDR1 is SGHVS and CDR2 is FNYEAQ. This CDR3 comprises 17 residues. CDR3 region: CASSPGTSGGDADTQYF. CDR3 in DNA: TGTGCCAGCAGCCCTGGGACTAGCGGGGGGGACGCAGATACGCAGTATTTT.

The CDR3 loop is CASSTDRAGNGYTF. In nucleotides, the CDR3 is TGTGCCAGCAGCACGGACAGGGCGGGAAATGGCTACACCTTC. The rearrangement links TRBV7-8 to TRBJ1-2, with 8 bases matching TRBD1. Trimming at V came to 5 bases and at J to 6 bases, leaving 8 bases not matched to a gene. This CDR3 spans 14 amino acids. CDR1 is SGHVS and CDR2 is FQNEAQ in the germline V gene.

The CDR3 DNA follows: TGCAGTGCTAAAAGCAGCGGGAGTCGGTCCGAGCAGTACTTC. This encodes CSAKSSGSRSEQYF. The chain joins TRBV20-1 to TRBJ2-7, with 8 bases identical to TRBD2. Germline CDR1 reads DFQATT; CDR2 reads SNEGSKA (reference sequence). Trimming took 4 bases from V and 6 from J; bases not matched to a gene: 11. The CDR3 is 14 amino acids.

V gene TRBV7-9 combines with J gene TRBJ1-2; 9 bases align to TRBD1. The CDR3 is 12 amino acids. V lost 8 bases to trimming and J lost 4 bases; unmatched junction nucleotides: 2. CDR1 and CDR2 from the germline V gene are SEHNR and FQNEAQ (reference sequence). CDR3 loop: CASPDRGYGYTF. Written as DNA, the CDR3 is TGTGCCAGCCCGGACAGGGGCTATGGCTACACCTTC.

This chain joins TRBV24-1 and TRBJ2-1, with no clear D. The CDR3 covers 12 residues. Germline values: CDR1 KGHDR, CDR2 SFDVKD. V lost 2 bases and J lost 8, with 6 bases in between. The chain's CDR3 is CATSDSGDEQFF. Here the CDR3 DNA reads TGTGCCACCAGTGATTCAGGAGATGAGCAGTTCTTC.

The V and J genes are TRBV20-1 and TRBJ2-1, with D unresolved. CDR3 size: 15 residues. V was clipped by 0 bases and J by 9 bases, with 18 bases between them. Germline CDR1 DFQATT, CDR2 SNEGSKA (reference sequence). DNA of the CDR3: TGCAGTGCTAGAGATAAGTTGTCAACGATGACTGAGCAGTTCTTC. It translates to CSARDKLSTMTEQFF.

This chain connects TRBV2 to TRBJ1-2; D is unclear. The CDR3 extends over 14 amino acids. Trimming shortened V by 1 base and J by 4 bases, and 10 bases separated the two germline ends. CDR1 is SNHLY and CDR2 is FYNNEI in the germline V gene. CDR3 sequence: CASSEGLVAYGYTF. The DNA for the CDR3 is TGTGCCAGCAGTGAAGGGTTAGTGGCCTATGGCTACACCTTC. Supplemented by reference TRBV2 and TRBJ1-2, the full variable domain reads EPEVTQTPSHQVTQMGQEVILRCVPISNHLYFYWYRQILGQKVEFLVSFYNNEISEKSEIFDDQFSVERPDGSNFTLKIRSTKLEDSAMYFCASSEGLVAYGYTFGSGTRLTVV.

This clonotype was detected ten times or more. V and J are TRBV4-2 and TRBJ1-2; the D is unclear. CDR1 is LGHNA and CDR2 is YNFKEQ in the germline V gene. The CDR3 is 15 residues long. Trimming pared 0 bases from V and 4 bases from J, leaving 12 bases between. CDR3 loop: CASSQDPLAVYGYTF. CDR3 in DNA: TGTGCCAGCAGCCAAGATCCTTTGGCGGTCTATGGCTACACCTTC.

This chain connects TRBV24-1 to TRBJ2-1; no firm D call. Per germline, CDR1 KGHDR and CDR2 SFDVKD. The CDR3 is 12 amino acids. Trimming stripped 10 bases from V and 8 bases from J, with 14 bases between. The CDR3 DNA reads TGTGCCACGGGTACGGCAAGGGATGAGCAGTTCTTC. Translating gives CATGTARDEQFF.

The chain carries TRBV5-1 and TRBJ2-7; 9 positions match TRBD1. J lost 4 bases, V lost 1 base, and 3 bases had no gene match. Germline V gene data show CDR1 as SGHRS and CDR2 as YFSETQ. The CDR3 is 14 residues long. CDR3 loop: CASSLTGGIYEQYF. The CDR3 bases are TGCGCCAGCAGCTTGACAGGGGGCATTTACGAGCAGTACTTC.

V is TRBV7-6 and J is TRBJ2-5, with TRBD2 matching 13 bases. Germline CDR1 SGHVS, CDR2 FNYEAQ. The CDR3 consists of 18 residues. The V segment lost 4 bases and the J segment 3 bases; nucleotides outside the gene matches: 11. As DNA, the CDR3 is TGTGCCAGCAGCTCCCCCCTGGGGACTAGCGGGGCCGAAGAGACCCAGTACTTC. Amino acids: CASSSPLGTSGAEETQYF. Full variable domain (rest looked up from reference TRBV7-6 and TRBJ2-5): GAGVSQSPRYKVTKRGQDVALRCDPISGHVSLYWYRQALGQGPEFLTYFNYEAQQDKSGLPNDRFSAERPEGSISTLTIQRTEQRDSAMYRCASSSPLGTSGAEETQYFGPGTRLLVL.

The chain is built from TRBV2 and TRBJ1-6, with D tentatively TRBD1 (5 bases). The V and J ends lost 10 bases and 8 bases respectively, with 18 bases between them. This CDR3 is built from 14 residues. Germline values: CDR1 SNHLY, CDR2 FYNNEI. This chain's CDR3 is CATLPEGHDSPLHF. CDR3 nucleotide sequence: TGTGCCACCCTCCCCGAGGGGCATGATTCACCCCTCCACTTT.

V gene TRBV3-1 combines with J gene TRBJ2-7, with a possible D match to TRBD2 (6 bases). Germline CDR1 and CDR2: LGHDT and YNNKEL (reference sequence). V shed 0 bases and J shed 3 bases, with 12 bases lying between them. The length of the CDR3 is 15 residues. As DNA, the CDR3 is TGTGCCAGCAGCCAAGATCCTAGCGATAACTACGAGCAGTACTTC. This codes for CASSQDPSDNYEQYF.

The chain combines TRBV5-4 with TRBJ2-7; D gene uncertain. The V end was cut by 0 bases, the J end by 3 bases, with 10 bases between. The CDR3 is 14 residues long. Germline loops: CDR1 SGHNT, CDR2 YYREEE (reference sequence). CDR3 amino acids: CASSLVGRGYEQYF. Written as DNA, the CDR3 is TGTGCCAGCAGCTTGGTTGGGCGTGGCTACGAGCAGTACTTC.

The J gene is TRBJ1-1, the V gene TRBV2; 10 bases are shared with TRBD1. Germline-derived CDR1 and CDR2 are SNHLY and FYNNEI. V was clipped by 8 bases and J by 6 bases; unmatched bases: 6. The CDR3 has 13 amino acids. The chain's CDR3 is CASWGTGEPEAFF. In DNA form, the CDR3 reads TGTGCCAGCTGGGGGACAGGGGAACCTGAAGCTTTCTTT.

This clonotype was recorded only once. The rearrangement links TRBV7-3 to TRBJ2-1; D uncertain. V lost 4 bases and J 9 bases, leaving 7 bases between the germline ends. Germline CDR1 SGHTA, CDR2 FQGTGA. The CDR3 runs 11 residues. Here the CDR3 reads CASSSGSEQFF. CDR3 DNA sequence: TGTGCCAGCAGCTCTGGGTCTGAGCAGTTCTTC.

CDR3 sequence reads: CASSRQGITGELFF. DNA for the CDR3: TGTGCCAGCAGCCGTCAAGGGATCACCGGGGAGCTGTTTTTT. The chain couples TRBV25-1 to TRBJ2-2; D is unclear. Germline CDR1 is MGHDK and CDR2 is SYGVNS. CDR3 length: 14 residues. V lost 6 bases and J lost 4, with 12 bases in between.

This clonotype was observed at least ten times. V usage is TRBV9 and J usage is TRBJ2-5; D is perhaps TRBD1 (5 bases). The V gene's germline CDR1 is SGDLS and CDR2 YYNGEE. The length of the CDR3 is 13 residues. Trimming took off 2 bases at V and 3 bases at J, with 8 bases between the two ends. The CDR3 here is CASSVGQEETQYF. The CDR3 bases are TGTGCCAGCAGCGTCGGACAAGAAGAGACCCAGTACTTC.

The rearrangement links TRBV9 to TRBJ2-2; TRBD2 matches 7 bases. The CDR3 has 15 amino acids. V lost 4 bases to trimming and J lost 3 bases; unmatched junction nucleotides: 6. Germline CDR1 SGDLS, CDR2 YYNGEE. CDR3 in DNA: TGTGCCAGCAGCCCCCGGGGGGACGACACCGGGGAGCTGTTTTTT. Translated, it gives CASSPRGDDTGELFF. The whole variable domain, remainder taken from reference TRBV9 and TRBJ2-2, is DSGVTQTPKHLITATGQRVTLRCSPRSGDLSVYWYQQSLDQGLQFLIQYYNGEERAKGNILERFSAQQFPDLHSELNLSSLELGDSALYFCASSPRGDDTGELFFGEGSRLTVL.

CDR3 sequence (DNA): TGTGCCAGCAGTGAAGGAAGGATCTACGAGCAGTACTTC. Translating it yields CASSEGRIYEQYF. J is TRBJ2-7 and V is TRBV2; D is unresolved. V shed 1 base and J shed 3 bases, with 7 bases lying between them. CDR3 length: 13 amino acids. Germline values: CDR1 SNHLY, CDR2 FYNNEI.

This clonotype was recorded many times. This chain joins TRBV6-4 and TRBJ2-1, with a weak D call TRBD2 (5 bases). Trimming pared 0 bases from V and 10 bases from J, leaving 10 bases between. CDR1 MRHNA and CDR2 SNTAGT come from the germline V gene. This CDR3 has 13 residues. The CDR3 nucleotides are TGTGCCAGCAGTGACTCGGGGAGCGGAGAGCAGTTCTTC. Translation: CASSDSGSGEQFF.